This is a list of T cell receptor beta chains from one sample in a study of vaccination and CD4 T cells after COVID-19. Which antigens these TCRs recognize remains unknown. TCRdb itself ran the PCR reads through MiXCR, one entry per CDR3 protein. This table has fewer than 13,000 distinct CDR3 sequences, 66% appearing once. Sequences were obtained from CD4+ T cells from blood, cultured in vitro. These receptors originate from a human donor who had recovered from COVID-19. Each CDR3 is given with its conserved first and last residue. D genes are given only for firm matches. Some rows have no size entry. The others give once, few or many, or a class for an expanded clone.

D gene	J gene	V gene	clone size	CDR3 DNA	CDR3 protein
-	TRBJ2-2	TRBV6-2/TRBV6-3	few	TGTGCCAGCAGTCGAGGACCGGGGGTGAAACCCTTACACACCGGGGAGCTGTTTTTT	CASSRGPGVKPLHTGELFF
TRBD1	TRBJ2-2	TRBV7-8	-	TGTGCCAGCAGCTCAAAAAGACCGGGACAGGGAGTAACCGGGGAGCTGTTTTTT	CASSSKRPGQGVTGELFF
-	TRBJ1-1	TRBV6-4	-	TGTGCCAGCAGTGAGGCCCCAAACACTGAAGCTTTCTTT	CASSEAPNTEAFF
-	TRBJ2-2	TRBV6-5	-	TGTGCCAGCAGTTACCGGGACATCAGCGAACCCGGGGAGCTGTTTTTT	CASSYRDISEPGELFF
TRBD1	TRBJ1-3	TRBV2	-	TGTGCCTCGAGACAGGGCTCTGGAAACACCATATATTTT	CASRQGSGNTIYF
-	TRBJ1-2	TRBV7-8	-	TGTGCCAGCAGCCGAATATCGCCGGGCTACACCTTC	CASSRISPGYTF
TRBD1	TRBJ1-2	TRBV5-1	-	TGCGCCAGCAGCTTGGACCCCGGGACAGGGATGGGAGGCTACACCTTC	CASSLDPGTGMGGYTF
-	TRBJ1-6	TRBV7-6	-	TGTGCCAGCAGCTTATTAAAGAGCAATTCACCCCTCCACTTT	CASSLLKSNSPLHF
-	TRBJ1-4	TRBV27	-	TGTGCCAGCAGTCCCAGAGGGATCACTAATGAAAAACTGTTTTTT	CASSPRGITNEKLFF
-	TRBJ1-1	TRBV11-2	-	TGTGCCAGCAGCTTAGCGGCGGGGGCTGAAGCTTTCTTT	CASSLAAGAEAFF